This T cell receptor beta chain is from a study of cytomegalovirus exposure and HLA in healthy donors. Study information: Prior work identified some 120 million unique TCR beta sequences in 150 million to 200 million T cells. Findings of the study overall: Analysis was performed later, and it showed HLA-associated TCR beta chains to be more clonally expanded than equally common others. Rates of TCR association differed by HLA locus in a later analysis, with DRB1 highest and HLA-C lowest.

Use of 60 Vbeta and 13 Jbeta primers characterized the PCR. Using immunoSEQ multiplex PCR, the repertoire was profiled, and TCRdb retains in-frame clones only, with some absent. The sample consists of around 190,000 clones, 79% of them appearing once. The CDR3 is 14 residues long. CDR1 is SGHDT and CDR2 is YYEEEE in the germline V gene. V lost 5 bases and J 5 bases, leaving 16 bases between the germline ends. As for this clone: Its antigen is as yet unknown.

The receptor's source is a woman between 40 and 50 years old in good health and CMV-seronegative. The rearrangement joins TRBV5-6 to TRBJ1-1; D uncertain. The sequenced sample consisted of PBMCs. The CDR3 reads CASRHSGEGTEAFF. CDR3 coding DNA: TGTGCCAGCAGGCACAGCGGTGAAGGGACTGAAGCTTTCTTT.